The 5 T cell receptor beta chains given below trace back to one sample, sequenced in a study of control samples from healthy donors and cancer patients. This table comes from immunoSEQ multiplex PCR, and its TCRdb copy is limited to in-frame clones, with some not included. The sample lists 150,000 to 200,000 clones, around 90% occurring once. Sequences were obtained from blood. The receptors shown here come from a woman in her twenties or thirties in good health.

The CDR3 region is CAWSIGQPTDTQYF. Here the CDR3 DNA reads TGTGCCTGGAGTATCGGACAGCCCACAGATACGCAGTATTTT. The genes are TRBV30 and TRBJ2-3, with D possibly matching TRBD1 (6 bases). Trimming cost V 2 bases and J 2 bases, with 11 bases left between them. This CDR3 has 14 amino acids. CDR1 is GTSNPN, CDR2 SVGIG, per germline (reference sequence).

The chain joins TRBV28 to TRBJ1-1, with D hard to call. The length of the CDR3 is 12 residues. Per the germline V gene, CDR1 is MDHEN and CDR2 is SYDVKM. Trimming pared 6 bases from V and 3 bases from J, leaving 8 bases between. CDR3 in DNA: TGTGCCAGCAGGATGCCGTACACTGAAGCTTTCTTT. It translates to CASRMPYTEAFF.

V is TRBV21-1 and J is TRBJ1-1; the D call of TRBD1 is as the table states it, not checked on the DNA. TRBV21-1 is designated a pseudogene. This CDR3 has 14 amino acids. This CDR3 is CASSNGQWGTEAFF. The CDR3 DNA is TGTGCCAGCAGCAACGGACAGTGGGGCACTGAAGCTTTCTTT.

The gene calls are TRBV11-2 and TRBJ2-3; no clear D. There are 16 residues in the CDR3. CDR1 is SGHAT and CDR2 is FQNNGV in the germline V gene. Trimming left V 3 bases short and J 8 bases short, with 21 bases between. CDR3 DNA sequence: TGTGCCAGCAGCTTCGACTCCGGGCTCCGAAGAGCTACGCAGTATTTT. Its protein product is CASSFDSGLRRATQYF.

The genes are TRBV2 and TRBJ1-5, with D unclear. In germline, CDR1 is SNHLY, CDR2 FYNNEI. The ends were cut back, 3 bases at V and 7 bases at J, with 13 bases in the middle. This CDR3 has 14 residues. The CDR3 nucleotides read TGTGCCAGCAGTGATTTGGGGTTCGGGCAGCCCCAGCATTTT. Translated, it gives CASSDLGFGQPQHF.